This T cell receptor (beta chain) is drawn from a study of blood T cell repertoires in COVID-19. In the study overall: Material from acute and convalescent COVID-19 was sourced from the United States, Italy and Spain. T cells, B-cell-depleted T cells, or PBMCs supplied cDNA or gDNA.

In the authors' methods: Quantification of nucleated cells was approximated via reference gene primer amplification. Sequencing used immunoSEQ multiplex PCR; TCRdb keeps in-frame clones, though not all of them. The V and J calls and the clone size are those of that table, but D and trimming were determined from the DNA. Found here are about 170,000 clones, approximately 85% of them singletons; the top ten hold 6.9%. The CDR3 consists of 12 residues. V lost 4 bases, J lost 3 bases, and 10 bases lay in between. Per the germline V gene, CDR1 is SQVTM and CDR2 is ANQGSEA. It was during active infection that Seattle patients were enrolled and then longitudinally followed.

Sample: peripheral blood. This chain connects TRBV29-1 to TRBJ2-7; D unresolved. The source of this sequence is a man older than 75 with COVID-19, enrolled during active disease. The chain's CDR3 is CSVAGTDYEQYF. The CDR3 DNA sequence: TGCAGCGTTGCCGGAACAGACTACGAGCAGTACTTC.